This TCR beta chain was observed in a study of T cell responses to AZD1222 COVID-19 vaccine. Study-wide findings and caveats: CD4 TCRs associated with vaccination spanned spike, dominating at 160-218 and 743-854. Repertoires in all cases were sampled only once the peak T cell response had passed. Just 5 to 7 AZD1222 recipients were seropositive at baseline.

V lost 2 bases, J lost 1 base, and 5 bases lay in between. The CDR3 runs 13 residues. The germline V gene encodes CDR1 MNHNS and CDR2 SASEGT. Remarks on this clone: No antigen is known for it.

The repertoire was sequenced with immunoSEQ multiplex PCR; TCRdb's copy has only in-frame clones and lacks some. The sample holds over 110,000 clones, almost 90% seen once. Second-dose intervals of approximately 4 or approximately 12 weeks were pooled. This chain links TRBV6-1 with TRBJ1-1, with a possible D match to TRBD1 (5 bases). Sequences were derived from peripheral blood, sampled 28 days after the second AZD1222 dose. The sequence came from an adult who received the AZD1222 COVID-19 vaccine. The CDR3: CASSERGNTEAFF. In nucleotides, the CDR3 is TGTGCCAGCAGTGAAAGGGGGAACACTGAAGCTTTCTTT.